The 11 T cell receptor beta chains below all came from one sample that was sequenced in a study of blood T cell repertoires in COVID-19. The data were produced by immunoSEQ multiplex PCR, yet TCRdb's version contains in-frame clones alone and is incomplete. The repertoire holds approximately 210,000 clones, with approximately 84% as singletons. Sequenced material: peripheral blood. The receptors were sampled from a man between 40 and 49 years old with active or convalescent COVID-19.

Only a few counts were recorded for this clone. Here the CDR3 reads CASRARTDINYGYTF. The DNA for the CDR3 is TGTGCCAGCAGAGCCAGGACAGACATTAACTATGGCTACACCTTC. The genes are TRBV6-5 and TRBJ1-2, with TRBD1 as a possible D gene (6 bases). V gave up 6 bases and J gave up 1 base, with 15 bases separating them. Germline CDR1 is MNHEY and CDR2 is SVGAGI. This CDR3 is built from 15 residues.

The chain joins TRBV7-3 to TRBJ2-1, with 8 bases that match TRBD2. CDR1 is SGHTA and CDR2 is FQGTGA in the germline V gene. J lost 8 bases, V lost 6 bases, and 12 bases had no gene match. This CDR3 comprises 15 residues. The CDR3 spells CASSSYGTRTDEQFF. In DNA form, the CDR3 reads TGTGCCAGCAGTTCTTACGGGACTAGGACAGATGAGCAGTTCTTC.

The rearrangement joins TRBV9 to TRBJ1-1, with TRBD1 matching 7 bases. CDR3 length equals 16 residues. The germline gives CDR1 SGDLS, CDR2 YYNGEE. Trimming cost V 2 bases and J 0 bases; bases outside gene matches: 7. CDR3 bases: TGTGCCAGCAGCGTGGGGACAGAGTACATGAACACTGAAGCTTTCTTT. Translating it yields CASSVGTEYMNTEAFF.

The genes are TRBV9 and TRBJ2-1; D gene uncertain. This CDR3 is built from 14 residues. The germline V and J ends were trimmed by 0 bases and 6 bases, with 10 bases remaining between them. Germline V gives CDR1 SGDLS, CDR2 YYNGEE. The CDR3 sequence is CASSVGLSSNEQFF. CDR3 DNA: TGTGCCAGCAGCGTAGGTTTGAGCTCCAATGAGCAGTTCTTC. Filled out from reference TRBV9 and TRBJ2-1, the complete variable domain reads DSGVTQTPKHLITATGQRVTLRCSPRSGDLSVYWYQQSLDQGLQFLIQYYNGEERAKGNILERFSAQQFPDLHSELNLSSLELGDSALYFCASSVGLSSNEQFFGPGTRLTVL.

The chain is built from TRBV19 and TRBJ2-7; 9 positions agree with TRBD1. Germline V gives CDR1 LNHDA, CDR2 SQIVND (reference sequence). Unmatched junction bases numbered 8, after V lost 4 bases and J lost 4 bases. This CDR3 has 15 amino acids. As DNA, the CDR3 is TGTGCCAGTAGTACCTCCCGGACAGGGGCATACGAGCAGTACTTC. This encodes CASSTSRTGAYEQYF.

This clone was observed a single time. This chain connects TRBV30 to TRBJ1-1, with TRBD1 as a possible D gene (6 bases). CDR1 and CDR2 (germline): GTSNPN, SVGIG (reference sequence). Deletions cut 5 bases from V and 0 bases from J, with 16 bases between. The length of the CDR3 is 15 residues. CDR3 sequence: CAWSLMTGLNTEAFF. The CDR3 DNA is TGTGCCTGGTCCCTTATGACAGGCCTGAACACTGAAGCTTTCTTT.

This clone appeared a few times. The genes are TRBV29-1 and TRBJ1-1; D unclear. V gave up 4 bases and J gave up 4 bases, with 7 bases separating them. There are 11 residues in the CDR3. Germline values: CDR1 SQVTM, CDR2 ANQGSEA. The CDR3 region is CSVVPGTEAFF. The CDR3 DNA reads TGCAGCGTTGTCCCAGGCACTGAAGCTTTCTTT.

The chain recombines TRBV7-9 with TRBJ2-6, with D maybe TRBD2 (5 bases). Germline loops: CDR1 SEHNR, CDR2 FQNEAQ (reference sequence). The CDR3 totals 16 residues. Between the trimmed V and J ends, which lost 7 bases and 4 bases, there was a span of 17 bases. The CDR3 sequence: CASTSTDGGGANVLTF. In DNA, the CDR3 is TGTGCCAGCACCTCAACCGACGGAGGCGGGGCCAACGTCCTGACTTTC.

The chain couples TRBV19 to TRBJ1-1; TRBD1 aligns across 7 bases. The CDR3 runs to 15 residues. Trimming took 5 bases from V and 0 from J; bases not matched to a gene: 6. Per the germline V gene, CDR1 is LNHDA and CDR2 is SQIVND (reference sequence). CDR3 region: CASSEGQPMNTEAFF. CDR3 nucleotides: TGTGCCAGTAGTGAGGGACAGCCTATGAACACTGAAGCTTTCTTT.

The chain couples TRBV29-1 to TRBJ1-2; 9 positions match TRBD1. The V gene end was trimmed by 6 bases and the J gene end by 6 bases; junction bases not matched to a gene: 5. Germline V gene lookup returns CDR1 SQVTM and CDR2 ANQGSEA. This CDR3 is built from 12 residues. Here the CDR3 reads CSVTGGNDGYTF. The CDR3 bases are TGCAGCGTGACAGGGGGTAATGATGGCTACACCTTC.

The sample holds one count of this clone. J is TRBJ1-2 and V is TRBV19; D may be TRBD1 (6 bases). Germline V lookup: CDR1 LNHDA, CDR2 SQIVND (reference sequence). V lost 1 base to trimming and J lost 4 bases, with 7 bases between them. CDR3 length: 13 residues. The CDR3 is CASSIGTVYGYTF. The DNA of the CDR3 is TGTGCCAGTAGTATAGGGACAGTCTATGGCTACACCTTC.